This TCR beta chain derives from a study of shared clonotypes between healthy human individuals. There were only Caucasian adults among the donors, and all lived in Nashville, Tennessee. The sequencing of unsorted PBMC DNA took place on ten immunoSEQ deep assay plates. Only in-frame clones appear in the TCRdb table, and some are missing; sequencing was by immunoSEQ multiplex PCR. The data show fewer than 500,000 clones, about 80% seen once. Trimming cost V 6 bases and J 13 bases, with 10 bases left between them. The CDR3 is 10 residues long. Per germline, CDR1 DFQATT and CDR2 SNEGSKA (reference sequence).

The receptor's source is a woman in her 40s in good health. Some clones in this sample may be carry-over from other donors' samples. The specimen sequenced was PBMCs. This sequence joins TRBV20-1 and TRBJ1-6; D gene uncertain. DNA for the CDR3: TGCAGTGCCGGAAGAACTCCCCTCCACTTT. Translation gives CSAGRTPLHF.